This T cell receptor (beta chain) was recovered during a study of regulatory T cells in long-lasting Graves disease. CDR1 DFQATT and CDR2 SNEGSKA come from the germline V gene (reference sequence). The CDR3 sequence is 15 residues long. V lost 1 base and J 8 bases, leaving 20 bases between the germline ends. Time point: newly diagnosed GD, antithyroid drugs for less than 3 months. RNA extracted from PBMCs served as the sequencing template. Library construction for TCR beta used iRepertoire HTBI primers and Arm-PCR of CDR3 regions. TCRdb re-derived calls from the multiplex PCR reads in MiXCR, one entry per CDR3 protein. The sample holds around 250,000 distinct CDR3 sequences, 15% to 20% seen once.

The sequencing here drew on peripheral blood mononuclear cells (PBMCs), taken at new diagnosis, from a patient treated with antithyroid drugs. The origin of this receptor is a female donor with Graves disease. The J gene is TRBJ1-2, the V gene TRBV20-1; D gene unclear. CDR3 in DNA: TGCAGTGCTAGAGCACCCTCTGCCAGAGGTAGAGGCTACACCTTC. Translated, it gives CSARAPSARGRGYTF.